The rows below give T cell receptor beta chains drawn from one sample of a study of T cells in Graves' hyperthyroidism and ophthalmopathy. MiXCR, applied by TCRdb to the multiplex PCR reads, yields one record per CDR3 protein. This table has 250,000 to 300,000 distinct CDR3 sequences, around 19% appearing once. The sequenced sample was blood. The receptor source for this set is a man aged 45-65 years with Graves' ophthalmopathy. The CDR3 runs from the conserved cysteine through the conserved F or W. The D gene is left open where the match is weak. A clone size is listed for some rows: how often the clone was seen (once, few, many), or a class if it is expanded.

cdr3_aa | cdr3_nt | clone_size | d_call | j_call | v_call
CSANEDTYEQYF | TGCAGTGCCAACGAGGATACATACGAGCAGTACTTC | many | - | TRBJ2-7 | TRBV20-1
CASRRGLAGDHEQYF | TGTGCCAGCCGGAGAGGACTAGCGGGAGACCACGAGCAGTACTTC | many | TRBD2 | TRBJ2-7 | TRBV12-3/TRBV12-4
CSAPPGQGYGYTF | TGCAGTGCTCCTCCGGGACAGGGCTATGGCTACACCTTC | few | TRBD1 | TRBJ1-2 | TRBV20-1
CASSSGGGGNQPQHF | TGTGCCAGCAGTTCCGGAGGGGGGGGCAATCAGCCCCAGCATTTT | few | - | TRBJ1-5 | TRBV12-3/TRBV12-4
CASTGLYSTDTQYF | TGTGCCAGCACCGGACTATACTCCACAGATACGCAGTATTTT | many | - | TRBJ2-3 | TRBV28
CASSGGSSGANVLTF | TGTGCCAGCAGTGGAGGGAGCTCTGGGGCCAACGTCCTGACTTTC | many | - | TRBJ2-6 | TRBV2
CSARVGRGREAQYF | TGCAGTGCTAGAGTTGGGAGGGGGAGAGAGGCCCAGTACTTC | - | - | TRBJ2-5 | TRBV20-1
CASSPSFTGELFF | TGTGCCAGCAGCCCATCCTTCACCGGGGAGCTGTTTTTT | - | - | TRBJ2-2 | TRBV27
CASRAGHEVSREFF | TGTGCCAGCAGGGCGGGACATGAAGTAAGTCGAGAGTTCTTC | few | - | TRBJ2-1 | TRBV6-1
CASSRSTSTDTQYF | TGTGCCAGCAGCCGGAGCACTAGCACAGATACGCAGTATTTT | many | - | TRBJ2-3 | TRBV12-3/TRBV12-4
CASRRIAGGGLSTGELFF | TGTGCCAGCAGACGGATCGCGGGAGGGGGGCTAAGCACCGGGGAGCTGTTTTTT | - | TRBD2 | TRBJ2-2 | TRBV6-1
CASSRLAGGETQYF | TGTGCCAGCAGCCGGCTAGCGGGAGGCGAGACCCAGTACTTC | many | TRBD2 | TRBJ2-5 | TRBV3-1
CASSLSRGGSEQYF | TGTGCTAGCAGCTTATCCCGTGGAGGATCCGAGCAGTACTTC | few | - | TRBJ2-7 | TRBV7-7
CASRQGRSPTNEKLFF | TGTGCCAGCAGACAGGGTAGGAGTCCGACTAATGAAAAACTGTTTTTT | - | - | TRBJ1-4 | TRBV6-1
CASTNPGSSGNTIYF | TGTGCCAGCACCAATCCAGGGAGCTCTGGAAACACCATATATTTT | - | - | TRBJ1-3 | TRBV4-2
CAISERDYEQYF | TGTGCCATCAGCGAGCGAGACTACGAGCAGTACTTC | - | - | TRBJ2-7 | TRBV10-3
CASSHQDSLIEQFF | TGCGCCAGCAGCCATCAGGACAGTCTTATTGAGCAGTTCTTC | - | - | TRBJ2-1 | TRBV4-3
CASSDYRGRDEQFF | TGTGCCAGCAGCGATTACAGGGGGAGGGATGAGCAGTTCTTC | few | - | TRBJ2-1 | TRBV9
CASSLSDRLKAFF | TGTGCCAGCAGCCTATCGGACAGGCTTAAAGCTTTCTTT | - | TRBD1 | TRBJ1-1 | TRBV25-1
CASSSRDRVLAGASGQFF | TGTGCCAGCAGCTCCCGGGACAGGGTACTAGCGGGAGCGAGTGGGCAGTTCTTC | - | TRBD2 | TRBJ2-1 | TRBV7-2
CASSLEGQGRGHQETQYF | TGTGCCAGCAGCTTAGAGGGACAGGGACGTGGGCACCAAGAGACCCAGTACTTC | many | TRBD1 | TRBJ2-5 | TRBV7-3
CSATRGHLYEQYF | TGCAGCGCCACCCGGGGACATCTCTACGAGCAGTACTTC | few | - | TRBJ2-7 | TRBV29-1
CASSLVVRNEQFF | TGCGCCAGCAGCTTGGTCGTGCGGAATGAGCAGTTCTTC | many | - | TRBJ2-1 | TRBV5-1
CASSPLHGGGELFF | TGTGCCAGCAGCCCCCTTCACGGGGGTGGGGAGCTGTTTTTT | few | - | TRBJ2-2 | TRBV14
CASTLSGGEGYTF | TGTGCCAGTACCCTATCGGGGGGAGAAGGCTACACCTTC | - | - | TRBJ1-2 | TRBV19
CASSLAQGSGNTIYF | TGTGCCAGCAGCTTAGCGCAGGGCTCTGGAAACACCATATATTTT | - | - | TRBJ1-3 | TRBV7-9
CASRRVSYNEQFF | TGTGCCAGCAGGCGGGTAAGCTACAATGAGCAGTTCTTC | - | - | TRBJ2-1 | TRBV6-2/TRBV6-3
CASSPWGERLDEQFF | TGTGCCAGCAGCCCGTGGGGGGAGAGGCTCGATGAGCAGTTCTTC | few | - | TRBJ2-1 | TRBV12-3/TRBV12-4
CASSRGATGNEQFF | TGTGCCAGCAGTAGGGGGGCGACAGGGAATGAGCAGTTCTTC | many | - | TRBJ2-1 | TRBV2
CASSQAGATNEKLFF | TGCGCCAGCAGCCAAGCCGGGGCAACTAATGAAAAACTGTTTTTT | - | - | TRBJ1-4 | TRBV4-1
CASSSQFGSTQYF | TGTGCCAGCAGCTCGCAGTTCGGGAGTACGCAGTATTTT | many | - | TRBJ2-3 | TRBV7-3
CASSLYTDTQYF | TGTGCCAGCAGTCTTTATACAGATACGCAGTATTTT | many | - | TRBJ2-3 | TRBV28
CATSRGSGRYEQYF | TGTGCCACCAGCAGAGGTAGCGGGAGGTACGAGCAGTACTTC | - | TRBD2 | TRBJ2-7 | TRBV15
CASSYRRDSLAKNIQYF | TGTGCCAGCAGCTACCGCCGGGACAGCCTAGCCAAAAACATTCAGTACTTC | few | TRBD1 | TRBJ2-4 | TRBV5-4
CASSEPPLPTGNLYSNQPQHF | TGTGCCAGCAGTGAACCCCCCCTCCCGACAGGGAATTTGTATAGCAATCAGCCCCAGCATTTT | few | TRBD1 | TRBJ1-5 | TRBV6-1
CATRGRSTDTQYF | TGTGCCACCCGCGGGAGGAGCACAGATACGCAGTATTTT | - | TRBD2 | TRBJ2-3 | TRBV15
CASSQDVGGLRTDTQYF | TGTGCCAGCAGCCAAGATGTGGGGGGTCTACGCACAGATACGCAGTATTTT | - | - | TRBJ2-3 | TRBV14
CASSLGGARGETQYF | TGTGCCAGCAGCTTAGGCGGAGCACGAGGAGAGACCCAGTACTTC | - | - | TRBJ2-5 | TRBV7-9
CASSLQAPGTGNTGELFF | TGTGCCAGCAGCTTACAGGCTCCCGGGACAGGGAACACCGGGGAGCTGTTTTTT | - | TRBD1 | TRBJ2-2 | TRBV7-6
CASSEVGNSNQPQHF | TGTGCCAGCAGTGAAGTCGGTAATAGCAATCAGCCCCAGCATTTT | few | - | TRBJ1-5 | TRBV6-1
CASASAGGRYEQYF | TGTGCCAGCGCGTCCGCGGGGGGTCGGTACGAGCAGTACTTC | - | TRBD2 | TRBJ2-7 | TRBV11-1
CSARGTSGADTEAFF | TGCAGTGCTAGGGGCACCTCAGGGGCGGACACTGAAGCTTTCTTT | - | - | TRBJ1-1 | TRBV20-1
CASSPGTAMNTEAFF | TGTGCCAGCTCACCGGGGACAGCAATGAACACTGAAGCTTTCTTT | many | TRBD1 | TRBJ1-1 | TRBV18
CASSQEVGLAAKRQFF | TGTGCCAGCAGCCAAGAAGTCGGACTAGCGGCCAAGAGGCAGTTCTTC | many | TRBD2 | TRBJ2-1 | TRBV3-1
CASSLEGLAYNEQFF | TGTGCCAGCAGCTTAGAGGGACTAGCCTACAATGAGCAGTTCTTC | many | TRBD2 | TRBJ2-1 | TRBV7-2
CASSFLAGGVGTQYF | TGTGCCAGCAGTTTTCTAGCGGGAGGCGTAGGTACGCAGTATTTT | few | TRBD2 | TRBJ2-3 | TRBV6-1
CASSSPGQGAQETQYF | TGTGCCAGCAGTTCGCCGGGACAGGGGGCTCAAGAGACCCAGTACTTC | many | TRBD1 | TRBJ2-5 | TRBV28
CAARGLTNEQFF | TGTGCCGCCAGGGGTTTGACCAATGAGCAGTTCTTC | few | - | TRBJ2-1 | TRBV28
CASIRSGRGYTDTQYF | TGTGCCAGCATTAGAAGTGGGCGGGGATACACAGATACGCAGTATTTT | - | - | TRBJ2-3 | TRBV28
CASSLTINEQFF | TGTGCCAGCAGCTTAACAATCAATGAGCAGTTCTTC | - | - | TRBJ2-1 | TRBV7-9
CASSLGEVMNTEAFF | TGTGCCAGCAGCTTGGGGGAGGTTATGAACACTGAAGCTTTCTTT | - | - | TRBJ1-1 | TRBV5-8
CASSQGWAGGHEQYF | TGTGCCAGCAGCCAAGGGTGGGCGGGAGGCCACGAGCAGTACTTC | once | TRBD2 | TRBJ2-7 | TRBV3-1
CATSDFRGVGTQYF | TGTGCCACCAGTGATTTCCGGGGTGTGGGGACCCAGTACTTC | many | - | TRBJ2-5 | TRBV24-1
CASSPSFSGRADTQYF | TGCGCCAGCAGCCCGTCCTTTTCTGGGCGGGCAGATACGCAGTATTTT | - | - | TRBJ2-3 | TRBV4-1
CASSLNRGNNEQFF | TGTGCCAGCAGCTTAAATCGGGGGAACAATGAGCAGTTCTTC | - | - | TRBJ2-1 | TRBV7-3
CASTELLGVETQYF | TGTGCCAGCACCGAACTATTAGGGGTTGAGACCCAGTACTTC | many | - | TRBJ2-5 | TRBV2
CASSLGQALVSPLHF | TGTGCCAGCAGCTTAGGACAGGCCCTCGTGTCACCCCTCCACTTT | - | TRBD1 | TRBJ1-6 | TRBV6-2/TRBV6-3
CASSLGTPGTGELFF | TGTGCCAGCAGCCTCGGGACCCCGGGGACCGGGGAGCTGTTTTTT | - | - | TRBJ2-2 | TRBV7-3
CSALKRGSVPPRTSTDTQYF | TGCAGTGCCCTGAAAAGGGGCTCCGTGCCACCCCGAACTAGCACAGATACGCAGTATTTT | many | - | TRBJ2-3 | TRBV20-1
CASSLFPLVGTGGSYEQYF | TGCGCCAGCAGTCTGTTTCCCCTTGTCGGGACAGGGGGATCCTACGAGCAGTACTTC | few | TRBD1 | TRBJ2-7 | TRBV5-1